One sample yielded the 15 T cell receptor beta chains listed below, sequenced in a study of a mutant IDH1 vaccine in newly diagnosed glioma. Stated time point: week 47, end of study. The content of each vaccine dose was 300 ug of mutant IDH1 20-mer peptide, and topical imiquimod accompanied it. Measured with immunoSEQ multiplex PCR; TCRdb has only the in-frame clones, and not every one. The top ten hold 4% to 5.5% of the sample, which has approximately 80,000 clones, roughly four fifths seen once. Their antigens remain unidentified. The material sequenced was PBMCs, taken from a glioma patient whose treatment included an IDH1 peptide vaccine. The receptors here all came from a man aged 40-50 years with glioma.

The gene calls are TRBV5-6 and TRBJ2-7; D ambiguous. The germline V gene has CDR1 SGHDT and CDR2 YYEEEE. The length of the CDR3 is 14 residues. The V end lost 4 bases, the J end lost 2 bases, and 13 bases lay between the germline ends. DNA of the CDR3: TGTGCCAGCAGCCGGCCGCATCACCCCTACGAGCAGTACTTC. Protein: CASSRPHHPYEQYF.

The rearrangement joins TRBV6-5 to TRBJ2-1; D might be TRBD1 or TRBD2, each matching 5 bases. The CDR3 totals 14 residues. Germline CDR1 is MNHEY and CDR2 is SVGAGI. Trimming shortened V by 0 bases and J by 12 bases, and 15 bases separated the two germline ends. The CDR3 DNA sequence: TGTGCCAGCAGTTACTCGAAGGGTGGGACCGGGCAGTTCTTC. It specifies CASSYSKGGTGQFF.

The genes are TRBV28 and TRBJ2-1; the D is unclear. Trimming removed 6 bases at V and 9 bases at J, with 9 bases between. The CDR3 runs 11 residues. The germline V gene has CDR1 MDHEN and CDR2 SYDVKM. CDR3 residues: CASSRSGEQFF. CDR3 nucleotides: TGTGCCAGCAGCCGCTCCGGTGAGCAGTTCTTC.

The rearrangement uses TRBV30 and TRBJ2-1; the match to TRBD2 covers 14 bases. Germline V gene lookup returns CDR1 GTSNPN and CDR2 SVGIG (reference sequence). This CDR3 comprises 15 residues. The ends lost 2 bases at V and 9 bases at J; junction bases unmatched: 6. The CDR3 loop reads CAWSRGLAGVIEQFF. The CDR3 DNA is TGTGCCTGGAGTAGGGGACTAGCGGGAGTAATTGAGCAGTTCTTC.

The V and J genes are TRBV4-2 and TRBJ2-2; 7 nucleotides match TRBD2. The CDR3 is made up of 15 amino acids. Unmatched junction bases numbered 3, after V lost 4 bases and J lost 1 base. Per germline, CDR1 LGHNA and CDR2 YNFKEQ. The CDR3 protein is CASSRGRGNTGELFF. CDR3 DNA: TGTGCCAGCAGCCGTGGGAGGGGGAACACCGGGGAGCTGTTTTTT.

This clone occurred once. The chain links TRBV15 to TRBJ2-2; a weak D match, TRBD2 (7 bases). V was trimmed by 2 bases and J by 5 bases, leaving 15 bases between them. This CDR3 is 16 amino acids long. Germline V gives CDR1 LNHNV, CDR2 YYDKDF (reference sequence). CDR3 protein: CATSRTPGGRTGELFF. CDR3 nucleotides: TGTGCCACCAGCAGAACCCCCGGGGGGCGGACCGGGGAGCTGTTTTTT.

The chain carries TRBV15 and TRBJ1-4, with TRBD1 matching over 10 bases. The CDR3 runs to 16 residues. J was trimmed by 8 bases and V by 4 bases; bases with no gene match: 10. The germline gives CDR1 LNHNV, CDR2 YYDKDF (reference sequence). The CDR3 is CATSTVTGTGEEKLFF. CDR3 DNA: TGTGCCACCAGCACTGTAACCGGGACAGGGGAAGAAAAACTGTTTTTT.

The chain combines TRBV21-1 with TRBJ2-7; the table assigns TRBD2, which was not confirmed against the DNA. TRBV21-1 is assigned pseudogene status. This CDR3 is built from 19 residues. In DNA form, the CDR3 reads TGTGCCAGCAGCAAAGTTCCTTCTTTTGGAGGGAGGTTGTCCTACGAGCAGTACTTC. It yields the protein CASSKVPSFGGRLSYEQYF.

This chain connects TRBV10-1 to TRBJ2-1; a possible D gene is TRBD2 (6 bases). This CDR3 spans 15 amino acids. Germline CDR1 and CDR2: WNHNN and SYGVQD (reference sequence). The V gene lost 3 bases and the J gene lost 6 bases, with 15 bases spanning the gap. The DNA for the CDR3 is TGCGCCAGCAGTGAAAGGGGAGGAACGGGCAATGAGCAGTTCTTC. It translates to CASSERGGTGNEQFF.

This chain uses TRBV7-2 with TRBJ1-3; no clear D. Germline V lookup: CDR1 SGHTA, CDR2 FQGNSA. Trimming removed 5 bases at V and 3 bases at J, with 11 bases between. This CDR3 contains 14 residues. Here the CDR3 DNA reads TGTGCCAGCAGCCCGCGGGATATTGGAAACACCATATATTTT. This sequence encodes CASSPRDIGNTIYF.

The sample holds a few counts of this clone. The chain couples TRBV6-4 to TRBJ2-1; 9 bases match TRBD2. The CDR3 is made up of 16 amino acids. The V segment lost 0 bases and the J segment 7 bases; nucleotides outside the gene matches: 7. The germline gives CDR1 MRHNA, CDR2 SNTAGT. This chain's CDR3 is CASSDSAGGASNEQFF. Here the CDR3 DNA reads TGTGCCAGCAGTGACTCGGCGGGAGGGGCTTCGAATGAGCAGTTCTTC.

The CDR3 region is CASSGGGENSNQPQHF. The CDR3 coding sequence is TGTGCCAGCAGTGGGGGGGGTGAGAATAGCAATCAGCCCCAGCATTTT. J is TRBJ1-5 and V is TRBV6-1, with D perhaps TRBD1 (5 bases). Germline CDR1 reads MNHNS; CDR2 reads SASEGT. Trimming stripped 4 bases from V and 0 bases from J, with 13 bases between. CDR3 length: 16 residues.

CDR3 sequence (DNA): TGTGCCAGCAGCTCCTATAGCACAGATACGCAGTATTTT. As protein: CASSSYSTDTQYF. The chain is built from TRBV13 and TRBJ2-3; D not certain. The V gene's germline CDR1 is PRHDT and CDR2 FYEKMQ (reference sequence). V lost 4 bases to trimming and J lost 0 bases, with 5 bases between them. There are 13 residues in the CDR3.

The CDR3 loop reads CASSQDGFYRGLNQPQHF. The DNA of the CDR3 is TGCGCCAGCAGCCAAGATGGGTTTTACAGGGGCCTCAATCAGCCCCAGCATTTT. The chain has TRBV4-1 and TRBJ1-5; 7 bases agree with TRBD1. The CDR3 spans 18 residues. Unmatched junction bases numbered 11, after V lost 0 bases and J lost 3 bases. The germline V gene encodes CDR1 MGHRA and CDR2 YSYEKL.

The V call is TRBV4-1, the J call TRBJ2-7; 7 positions agree with TRBD1. This CDR3 contains 15 residues. The germline gives CDR1 MGHRA, CDR2 YSYEKL. Trimming took 1 base from V and 6 from J; bases not matched to a gene: 9. This CDR3 is CASSQGERGPLEQYF. As DNA, the CDR3 is TGCGCCAGCAGCCAAGGGGAGAGGGGGCCCCTCGAGCAGTACTTC.